The 30 T cell receptor beta chains in this list originate from one sample, sequenced in a study of blood T cell repertoires in COVID-19. Sequencing was performed with immunoSEQ multiplex PCR; in TCRdb, only in-frame clones are kept and a portion is missing. The repertoire has 65,000 to 85,000 clones, less than 85% of them found once; the top ten carry roughly 5.9%. Sequenced input: peripheral blood. The receptors stem from a woman of 80 years or more with active or convalescent COVID-19.

The chain joins TRBV24-1 to TRBJ2-1; tentative D call: TRBD2 (6 bases). The ends were cut back, 5 bases at V and 1 base at J, with 8 bases in the middle. The CDR3 totals 14 residues. CDR1 and CDR2 (germline): KGHDR, SFDVKD. As DNA, the CDR3 is TGTGCCACCAGTGCTGGGGGGTCCTACAATGAGCAGTTCTTC. Translating gives CATSAGGSYNEQFF.

The genes are TRBV6-5 and TRBJ2-3, with 13 bases matching TRBD2. CDR3 length: 15 amino acids. Germline V lookup: CDR1 MNHEY, CDR2 SVGAGI. V lost 4 bases and J lost 6; bases outside the gene matches: 4. CDR3 nucleotides: TGTGCCAGCAGTTTGACTAGCGGGGGGTGGGATACGCAGTATTTT. Its translation: CASSLTSGGWDTQYF.

The chain is built from TRBV3-1 (or the pseudogene TRBV3-2) and TRBJ2-7; 7 bases are shared with TRBD2. This CDR3 is 15 amino acids long. CDR1 is LGHDT and CDR2 is YNNKEL in the germline V gene (reference sequence). J gave up 1 base and V 4 bases, and 7 bases lay outside the gene matches. In nucleotides, the CDR3 is TGTGCCAGCAGCCCGTCGATGCGGGGGTCCTACGAGCAGTACTTC. Protein: CASSPSMRGSYEQYF.

V is TRBV6-5 and J is TRBJ2-7, with D maybe TRBD2 (6 bases). Germline CDR1 MNHEY, CDR2 SVGAGI. The CDR3 sequence is 16 residues long. Trimming left V 0 bases short and J 2 bases short, with 14 bases between. Here the CDR3 reads CASSYSAWRGTYEQYF. The CDR3 nucleotides read TGTGCCAGCAGTTACTCAGCCTGGCGGGGAACCTACGAGCAGTACTTC.

V is TRBV19 and J is TRBJ2-1, with TRBD2 identical over 10 bases. The J segment lost 4 bases and the V segment lost 4 bases, leaving 7 bases of the junction unmatched. Germline values: CDR1 LNHDA, CDR2 SQIVND (reference sequence). The CDR3 covers 16 residues. The CDR3 reads CASSTRLAGRYNEQFF. The DNA of the CDR3 is TGTGCCAGTAGTACCCGACTAGCGGGCCGGTACAATGAGCAGTTCTTC.

The chain joins TRBV3-1 (or the pseudogene TRBV3-2) to TRBJ2-5; TRBD1 matches at 9 bases. Per germline, CDR1 LGHDT and CDR2 YNNKEL (reference sequence). V dropped 4 bases and J dropped 3; count of bases not matched to a gene: 6. This CDR3 region has 15 residues. This CDR3 is CASSPFGTGKETQYF. The CDR3 DNA reads as TGTGCCAGCAGCCCCTTTGGGACAGGGAAAGAGACCCAGTACTTC.

The chain has TRBV24-1 and TRBJ1-1, with TRBD1 identical over 8 bases. In germline, CDR1 is KGHDR, CDR2 SFDVKD. V gave up 4 bases and J gave up 4 bases; unmatched junction bases: 7. This CDR3 has 15 residues. The CDR3 sequence is CATSESTGGGTEAFF. CDR3 coding DNA: TGTGCCACCAGTGAATCTACAGGGGGAGGCACTGAAGCTTTCTTT.

This clone has a handful of counts. V gene TRBV24-1 combines with J gene TRBJ1-1, with D uncertain. V gave up 9 bases and J gave up 1 base, with 14 bases separating them. The V gene's germline CDR1 is KGHDR and CDR2 SFDVKD. The CDR3 runs 14 residues. CDR3 loop: CATSPPGRNTEAFF. CDR3 DNA sequence: TGTGCCACCTCCCCCCCGGGAAGGAACACTGAAGCTTTCTTT.

V usage is TRBV2 and J usage is TRBJ2-7, with D perhaps matching TRBD1 (6 bases). Germline V gene data show CDR1 as SNHLY and CDR2 as FYNNEI. V was trimmed by 10 bases and J by 3 bases, leaving 10 bases between them. The CDR3 covers 11 residues. CDR3 coding DNA: TGTGCCACCAAACAGGGCTACGAGCAGTACTTC. Its protein is CATKQGYEQYF.

The CDR3 nucleotides are TGTGCCAGCAGCCAAGATGGCTGGGGACAGAACTATGGCTACACCTTC. Its translation: CASSQDGWGQNYGYTF. This chain uses TRBV4-2 with TRBJ1-2; 7 bases line up with TRBD1. Germline values: CDR1 LGHNA, CDR2 YNFKEQ. V gave up 0 bases and J gave up 2 bases; unmatched junction bases: 6. CDR3 length: 16 amino acids.

The V gene is TRBV19, the J gene TRBJ1-1; the D is unclear. The CDR3 extends over 15 amino acids. The V and J ends lost 3 bases and 4 bases respectively, with 15 bases between them. The germline gives CDR1 LNHDA, CDR2 SQIVND (reference sequence). The CDR3 loop reads CASSMEQPGSTEAFF. The DNA for the CDR3 is TGTGCCAGTAGTATGGAACAGCCGGGGAGCACTGAAGCTTTCTTT.

V is TRBV15 and J is TRBJ2-3, with 7 bases fitting TRBD1. CDR3 size: 14 residues. V shed 10 bases and J 0 bases; nucleotides not matched to a gene: 7. Germline CDR1 is LNHNV and CDR2 is YYDKDF (reference sequence). The chain's CDR3 is CAITRDRSTDTQYF. The CDR3 DNA sequence: TGTGCCATCACTCGGGACAGAAGCACAGATACGCAGTATTTT.

The chain joins TRBV1 to TRBJ2-1; TRBD2, the table's D call, was not compared with the DNA. TRBV1 is annotated as a pseudogene. The CDR3 extends over 15 amino acids. This CDR3 reads CTSSPGLAGFNEQFF. The CDR3 coding sequence is TGCACCAGCAGCCCGGGACTAGCGGGATTCAATGAGCAGTTCTTC.

The chain couples TRBV5-4 to TRBJ2-5; 10 bases align to TRBD1. V dropped 1 base and J dropped 2; count of bases not matched to a gene: 8. The CDR3 runs to 17 residues. Germline CDR1 reads SGHNT; CDR2 reads YYREEE (reference sequence). This chain's CDR3 is CASSLWGTGAPQETQYF. For the CDR3, the DNA is TGTGCCAGCAGCTTGTGGGGGACAGGGGCGCCACAAGAGACCCAGTACTTC.

This clone was seen more than once but under ten times. The V gene is TRBV5-1, the J gene TRBJ2-7; 7 positions match TRBD1. The V gene end was trimmed by 3 bases and the J gene end by 3 bases; junction bases not matched to a gene: 6. The CDR3 totals 14 residues. Per germline, CDR1 SGHRS and CDR2 YFSETQ. For the CDR3, the DNA is TGCGCCAGCAGCTGGGACAGCGAATTCTACGAGCAGTACTTC. It codes for CASSWDSEFYEQYF.

The J gene is TRBJ1-2, the V gene TRBV5-4; D perhaps matches TRBD1 (5 bases). CDR3 size: 14 residues. V lost 4 bases and J 0 bases, leaving 10 bases between the germline ends. Germline assignment: CDR1 SGHNT and CDR2 YYREEE (reference sequence). The CDR3 region has the DNA TGTGCCAGCAGCCGGGGGGGGGCTAACTATGGCTACACCTTC. Translated, it gives CASSRGGANYGYTF.

The V and J genes are TRBV6-2 or TRBV6-3 and TRBJ1-2, with D hard to call. CDR1 and CDR2 from the germline V gene are MNHEY and SVGEGT. CDR3 length equals 15 residues. Trimming removed 2 bases from V and 4 bases from J, with 14 bases in between. The CDR3, as DNA: TGTGCCAGCAGTTACCTCTGGAGAGACCCCTATGGCTACACCTTC. The encoded protein is CASSYLWRDPYGYTF.

The J gene is TRBJ1-1, the V gene TRBV29-1, with D unclear. Germline V gene lookup returns CDR1 SQVTM and CDR2 ANQGSEA. Trimming pared 4 bases from V and 5 bases from J, leaving 8 bases between. This CDR3 has 11 residues. CDR3 loop: CSVVFLTEAFF. The CDR3 coding sequence is TGCAGCGTTGTTTTTCTGACTGAAGCTTTCTTT.

This clone has just one count. CDR3 in DNA: TGTGCCAGCACCCGACTAGCGGGAGATTGGGCGAACACCGGGGAGCTGTTTTTT. It translates to CASTRLAGDWANTGELFF. The chain is built from TRBV9 and TRBJ2-2; TRBD2 agrees at 12 bases. This CDR3 spans 18 amino acids. The V and J ends lost 6 bases and 0 bases, in that order; junction bases with no gene match: 9. Per germline, CDR1 SGDLS and CDR2 YYNGEE.

V usage is TRBV28 and J usage is TRBJ2-7, with TRBD2 identical over 9 bases. The germline V gene has CDR1 MDHEN and CDR2 SYDVKM. CDR3 length: 16 residues. The V gene end was trimmed by 0 bases and the J gene end by 1 base; junction bases not matched to a gene: 4. CDR3: CASSLWGREGSYEQYF. In DNA form, the CDR3 reads TGTGCCAGCAGTTTATGGGGGCGGGAGGGTTCCTACGAGCAGTACTTC.

Here the CDR3 DNA reads TGTGCCAGCAGTCATACAGCTTTGAACACTGAAGCTTTCTTT. Residues: CASSHTALNTEAFF. The V call is TRBV27, the J call TRBJ1-1; unclear D gene. This CDR3 spans 14 amino acids. Germline values: CDR1 MNHEY, CDR2 SMNVEV (reference sequence). V gave up 5 bases and J gave up 0 bases, with 10 bases separating them.

The gene calls are TRBV15 and TRBJ1-1, with TRBD1 matching 12 bases. CDR1 LNHNV and CDR2 YYDKDF come from the germline V gene (reference sequence). V shed 9 bases and J 2 bases; nucleotides not matched to a gene: 10. This CDR3 spans 16 amino acids. The CDR3 nucleotides read TGTGCCACAATCCGGGACAGGGGGCTTCGAAACACTGAAGCTTTCTTT. Translated, it gives CATIRDRGLRNTEAFF.

This chain uses TRBV19 with TRBJ1-5; D gene unclear. V was shortened by 5 bases and J by 4 bases, with 12 bases between the two germline ends. Germline V gives CDR1 LNHDA, CDR2 SQIVND (reference sequence). This CDR3 is 14 amino acids long. Here the CDR3 DNA reads TGTGCCAGTAGTGGGCAGAGTTTAAATCAGCCCCAGCATTTT. This sequence encodes CASSGQSLNQPQHF.

The chain links TRBV9 to TRBJ2-3; 11 nucleotides align to TRBD2. The CDR3 totals 15 residues. The V and J ends lost 4 bases and 3 bases, in that order; junction bases with no gene match: 4. From germline, CDR1 is SGDLS and CDR2 YYNGEE. Written as DNA, the CDR3 is TGTGCCAGCAGCCCATCTAGCGGGAGGACAGATACGCAGTATTTT. It codes for CASSPSSGRTDTQYF. Supplemented by reference TRBV9 and TRBJ2-3, the full variable domain reads DSGVTQTPKHLITATGQRVTLRCSPRSGDLSVYWYQQSLDQGLQFLIQYYNGEERAKGNILERFSAQQFPDLHSELNLSSLELGDSALYFCASSPSSGRTDTQYFGPGTRLTVL.

The V and J genes are TRBV13 and TRBJ2-7, with 10 bases lining up with TRBD1. The V segment lost 4 bases and the J segment 5 bases; nucleotides outside the gene matches: 2. The CDR3 is 13 residues long. Per germline, CDR1 PRHDT and CDR2 FYEKMQ (reference sequence). This CDR3 is CASSSGQGDEQYF. The CDR3 nucleotides are TGTGCCAGCAGCTCCGGACAGGGGGACGAGCAGTACTTC. Supplemented by reference TRBV13 and TRBJ2-7, the full variable domain reads AAGVIQSPRHLIKEKRETATLKCYPIPRHDTVYWYQQGPGQDPQFLISFYEKMQSDKGSIPDRFSAQQFSDYHSELNMSSLELGDSALYFCASSSGQGDEQYFGPGTRLTVT.

V usage is TRBV19 and J usage is TRBJ1-4, with 7 positions matching TRBD1. Germline V gene lookup returns CDR1 LNHDA and CDR2 SQIVND (reference sequence). V lost 3 bases, J lost 7 bases, and 5 bases stayed unmatched. CDR3 size: 14 residues. The CDR3 here is CASSIGTVGEKLFF. CDR3 DNA: TGTGCCAGTAGTATCGGGACAGTAGGTGAAAAACTGTTTTTT.

This chain connects TRBV6-5 to TRBJ1-2; TRBD1 aligns across 8 bases. Per germline, CDR1 MNHEY and CDR2 SVGAGI. The CDR3 runs to 14 residues. V dropped 6 bases and J dropped 9; count of bases not matched to a gene: 12. The CDR3 loop reads CASSRTTGVYSYTF. The CDR3 DNA is TGTGCCAGCAGCAGAACGACAGGGGTCTACAGCTACACCTTC.

This clone was seen a single time. The chain has TRBV4-3 and TRBJ2-5; weak D call: TRBD1 (6 bases). The V gene's germline CDR1 is LGHNA and CDR2 YSLEER. The germline V and J ends were trimmed by 0 bases and 4 bases, with 9 bases remaining between them. CDR3 size: 14 residues. The CDR3 is CASSQDLDRETQYF. The CDR3 DNA sequence: TGCGCCAGCAGCCAAGATCTGGACAGAGAGACCCAGTACTTC.

The V gene is TRBV7-2, the J gene TRBJ2-7; possibly TRBD2 for D (5 bases). CDR3 size: 12 residues. Germline-derived CDR1 and CDR2 are SGHTA and FQGNSA. V was trimmed by 2 bases and J by 10 bases, leaving 12 bases between them. CDR3 loop: CASSLINGEQYF. The CDR3 DNA reads as TGTGCCAGCAGCTTAATTAACGGGGAACAGTACTTC.

The chain recombines TRBV6-4 with TRBJ2-7, with D possibly being TRBD1 (6 bases). V shed 5 bases and J shed 4 bases, with 12 bases lying between them. Germline V gene lookup returns CDR1 MRHNA and CDR2 SNTAGT. There are 13 residues in the CDR3. CDR3 region: CASSYIQGYEQYF. Here the CDR3 DNA reads TGTGCCAGCAGTTATATACAGGGATACGAGCAGTACTTC.